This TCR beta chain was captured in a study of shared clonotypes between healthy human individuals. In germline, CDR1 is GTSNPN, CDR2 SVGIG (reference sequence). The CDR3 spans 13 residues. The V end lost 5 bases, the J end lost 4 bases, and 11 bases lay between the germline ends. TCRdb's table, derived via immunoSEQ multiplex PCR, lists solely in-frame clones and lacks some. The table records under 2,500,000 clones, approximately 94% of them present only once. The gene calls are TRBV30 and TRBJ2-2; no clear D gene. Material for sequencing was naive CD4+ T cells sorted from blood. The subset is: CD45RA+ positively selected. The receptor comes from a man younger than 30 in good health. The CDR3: CAWASEITGELFF. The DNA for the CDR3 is TGTGCCTGGGCCAGCGAGATCACCGGGGAGCTGTTTTTT.